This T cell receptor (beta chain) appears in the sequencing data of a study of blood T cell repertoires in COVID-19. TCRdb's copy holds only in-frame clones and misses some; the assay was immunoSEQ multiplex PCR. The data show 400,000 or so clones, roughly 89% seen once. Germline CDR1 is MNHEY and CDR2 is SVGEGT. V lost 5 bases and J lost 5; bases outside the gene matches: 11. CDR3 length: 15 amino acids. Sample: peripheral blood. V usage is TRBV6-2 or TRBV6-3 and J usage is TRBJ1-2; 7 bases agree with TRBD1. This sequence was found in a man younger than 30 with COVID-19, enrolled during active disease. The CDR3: CASSDDRVREYGYTF. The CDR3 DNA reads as TGTGCCAGCAGTGACGACAGGGTAAGGGAGTATGGCTACACCTTC.